This T cell receptor beta chain was observed in a study of blood T cells in healthy people across ages. A second roughly 6 to 11 cycle PCR used barcoded and J-beta primers. One entry per CDR3 protein, called by TCRdb with MiXCR from the 5' RACE reads. The sample carries about 1.4 million distinct CDR3 sequences, 59% recorded once. Study-level points and caveats: Per million T cells, the diversity of TCR beta decreased roughly linearly as age advanced. The study regarded diversity estimates from one million T cells as underestimates.

Of note for this clonotype: The antigen is not known.

The CDR3 loop spans 16 amino acids. V shed 0 bases, J shed 7 bases, and the junction held 7 bases outside the gene matches. Germline V gives CDR1 SGHTA, CDR2 FQGNSA. The J gene is TRBJ2-2, the V gene TRBV7-2, with TRBD1 identical over 8 bases. Sequences were obtained from blood. The receptor's source is a man between 18 and 35 years old in good health. The CDR3 coding sequence is TGTGCCAGCAGCTTAGCCCCAGGGGGCGGGATCGGGGAGCTGTTTTTT. Translation gives CASSLAPGGGIGELFF. The full variable domain, with the rest looked up from reference TRBV7-2 and TRBJ2-2, is GAGVSQSPSNKVTEKGKDVELRCDPISGHTALYWYRQSLGQGLEFLIYFQGNSAPDKSGLPSDRFSAERTGGSVSTLTIQRTQQEDSAVYLCASSLAPGGGIGELFFGEGSRLTVL.